The TCR beta chain described here comes from a study of T cell repertoires in cytomegalovirus infection. On this clonotype itself: The antigen is unknown.

Between the trimmed V and J ends, which lost 0 bases and 4 bases, there was a span of 8 bases. Germline V gives CDR1 LGHNA, CDR2 YSLEER. The CDR3 runs to 14 residues. TCRdb passed the reads through MiXCR, listing each CDR3 protein once. The repertoire includes about 400,000 distinct CDR3 sequences, 15% to 20% of them detected once, and approximately 8% sits in the top ten. Overall study findings and caveats: Frequencies of public TCR beta families were cumulated, and this identified carriers of CMV plus the relevant HLA.

This rearrangement joins TRBV4-3 to TRBJ2-3, with D hard to call. Input material: PBMCs. The origin of this receptor is a human donor in good health (CMV status not recorded). Some clones in this sample may be carry-over from other donors' samples. Written as DNA, the CDR3 is TGCGCCAGCAGCCAAGAGGGTCGCCCAGATACGCAGTATTTT. The encoded protein is CASSQEGRPDTQYF.